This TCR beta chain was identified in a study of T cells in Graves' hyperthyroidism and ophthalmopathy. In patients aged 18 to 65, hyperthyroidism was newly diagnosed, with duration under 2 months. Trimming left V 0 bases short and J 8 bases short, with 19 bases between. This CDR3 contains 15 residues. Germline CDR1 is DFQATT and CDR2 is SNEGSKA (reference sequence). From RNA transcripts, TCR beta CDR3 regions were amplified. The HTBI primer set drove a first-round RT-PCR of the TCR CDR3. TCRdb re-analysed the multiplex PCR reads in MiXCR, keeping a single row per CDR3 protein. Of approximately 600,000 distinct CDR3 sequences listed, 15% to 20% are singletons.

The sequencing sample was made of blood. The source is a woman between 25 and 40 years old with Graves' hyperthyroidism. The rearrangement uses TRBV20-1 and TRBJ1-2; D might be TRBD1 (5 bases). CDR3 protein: CSARDRPGRGEGYTF. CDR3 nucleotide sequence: TGCAGTGCTAGAGATAGGCCAGGGCGGGGAGAGGGCTACACCTTC.